This T cell receptor beta chain originates from a study of cytomegalovirus exposure and HLA in healthy donors. As concerns this clone: Its antigen is as yet unknown.

CDR1 and CDR2 (germline): SQVTM, ANQGSEA. This CDR3 is 13 amino acids long. The V gene lost 3 bases and the J gene lost 0 bases, with 6 bases spanning the gap. PCR employed 60 Vbeta and 13 Jbeta primers. Assay: immunoSEQ multiplex PCR; the TCRdb copy retains only in-frame clones and omits some. The sample gives roughly 83,000 clones, over 60% of which show up once; around 4.2% is in the top ten. Study results and limitations: The authors listed 164 TCR beta chains as cytomegalovirus-associated. A prior analysis recorded that most TCR beta V segments were productive about 87% or about 30% of the time.

Sequenced: PBMCs. This chain links TRBV29-1 with TRBJ2-1; D may be TRBD2 (6 bases). This clonotype originated in a man in his 60s in good health and CMV-seronegative. In nucleotides, the CDR3 is TGCAGCGTTGACGGGAGCTCCTACAATGAGCAGTTCTTC. Amino acids: CSVDGSSYNEQFF.